This TCR beta chain originates from a study of T cells in Graves' hyperthyroidism and ophthalmopathy. Across the study: Peripheral blood specimens were obtained at initial diagnosis, prior to any treatment.

The diagnostic basis comprised clinical symptoms, serum thyroxine and TRAb, thyroid ultrasound and orbital computed tomography. Amplification of TCR beta CDR3 regions used RNA as the template. An initial round of RT-PCR targeting the TCR CDR3 relied on the HTBI primer set. MiXCR, run by TCRdb on the multiplex PCR reads, gives a single entry per CDR3 protein. The sample lists around 620,000 distinct CDR3 sequences; around 15% were seen once. Findings of the study overall: The model identified upcoming ophthalmopathy a median approximately 6.4 months ahead of onset.

The germline V and J ends were trimmed by 5 bases and 2 bases, with 25 bases remaining between them. In germline, CDR1 is SGHTA, CDR2 FQGNSA. The CDR3 loop spans 18 amino acids. About this clonotype: Its antigen is still unknown.

The sequenced sample consisted of blood. This clonotype was obtained from a woman younger than 45 with Graves' hyperthyroidism. J is TRBJ2-7 and V is TRBV7-2, with a weak D call TRBD2 (6 bases). CDR3 DNA: TGTGCCAGCAGCCAAGATCGGGATAGCGGACTTACGGCCTACGAGCAGTACTTC. Its protein product is CASSQDRDSGLTAYEQYF. The full variable domain, completed using reference TRBV7-2 and TRBJ2-7, is GAGVSQSPSNKVTEKGKDVELRCDPISGHTALYWYRQSLGQGLEFLIYFQGNSAPDKSGLPSDRFSAERTGGSVSTLTIQRTQQEDSAVYLCASSQDRDSGLTAYEQYFGPGTRLTVT.